The rows below give T cell receptor beta chains drawn from one sample of a study of beta chain features in type 1 diabetes. Method: immunoSEQ multiplex PCR; TCRdb's copy keeps in-frame clones and lacks some. The table shows hundreds of thousands of clones, with about an eighth occurring only once. Sequencing input: naive CD4+ T cells from blood. The receptors originated from a man in his late teens or twenties with type 1 diabetes. Both conserved end residues are part of each CDR3. A D gene is named only where the DNA matches it firmly. Clone sizes are given selectively: once, few, many, or a class where the clone is expanded.

d_gene,v_gene,abundance,len,j_gene,CDR3nt,CDR3aa
NA,TRBV7-9,NA,16,TRBJ2-2,TGTGCCAGCAGCCCTAAAGGGGGTGGCTACACCGGGGAGCTGTTTTTT,CASSPKGGGYTGELFF
NA,TRBV5-1,NA,15,TRBJ2-5,TGCGCCAGCAGTCTGCCTGGTAGCGGCTCGGGGACCCAGTACTTC,CASSLPGSGSGTQYF
NA,TRBV21-1,few,15,TRBJ2-5,TGTGCCAGCAGCAGTAACAGGGGAGGTGGGGAGACCCAGTACTTC,CASSSNRGGGETQYF
NA,TRBV6-1,NA,13,TRBJ2-5,TGTGCCAGCAGTGAAGCGAGGAGAGAGACCCAGTACTTC,CASSEARRETQYF
NA,TRBV10-3,NA,13,TRBJ1-2,TGTGCCATCAGTGAGTCATTCGGCTATGGCTACACCTTC,CAISESFGYGYTF
NA,TRBV7-9,few,15,TRBJ2-7,TGTGCCAGCAGCTCGGAAATGCTCAGGGCCCGGGTGCAGTACTTC,CASSSEMLRARVQYF
NA,TRBV5-4,NA,14,TRBJ2-3,TGTGCCAGCGGGCTGGGACCGAGCACAGATACGCAGTATTTT,CASGLGPSTDTQYF
TRBD1,TRBV7-2,NA,14,TRBJ2-7,TGTGCCAGCAGCTCTCTTGGGACAGGTGGGGAGCAGTACTTC,CASSSLGTGGEQYF
NA,TRBV9,NA,15,TRBJ1-2,TGTGCCAGCAGCGTAGCGACAGGACAAAGCTATGGCTACACCTTC,CASSVATGQSYGYTF
TRBD1,TRBV12-5,NA,16,TRBJ1-2,TGTGCTAGTGGCCCGTCCAGGGGGAGCGGGTCATATGGCTACACCTTC,CASGPSRGSGSYGYTF
NA,TRBV7-2,NA,14,TRBJ2-5,TGTGCCAGCAGCTTCTCCACGGGTCAAGAGACCCAGTACTTC,CASSFSTGQETQYF
TRBD1,TRBV29-1,few,11,TRBJ1-5,TGCAGCGTTGGGGACAGTCAGCCCCAGCATTTT,CSVGDSQPQHF
TRBD1,TRBV30,few,14,TRBJ2-3,TGTGCCTGGAGGACAGGGACAGACACAGATACGCAGTATTTT,CAWRTGTDTDTQYF
TRBD2,TRBV6-5,NA,14,TRBJ2-5,TGTGCCATCAAGGCTAGCGGGGACCAAGAGACCCAGTACTTC,CAIKASGDQETQYF
NA,TRBV11-1,few,15,TRBJ2-5,TGTGCCAGCAGCTTAGCGATGCAGCCTGAAGAGACCCAGTACTTC,CASSLAMQPEETQYF
TRBD1,TRBV10-3,few,16,TRBJ1-2,TGTGCCATCAGTGAGTCTCAGGGGGTCGCTAACTATGGCTACACCTTC,CAISESQGVANYGYTF
NA,TRBV7-9,few,13,TRBJ1-2,TGTGCCAGCAGCTTTAGCGGGGAAAATGGCTACACCTTC,CASSFSGENGYTF
TRBD1,TRBV29-1,few,15,TRBJ2-5,TGCAGCGTTGATAGCAGGGGGTACTCCGGGGAGACCCAGTACTTC,CSVDSRGYSGETQYF
TRBD2,TRBV7-6,few,15,TRBJ2-1,TGTGCCAGCAGCTTGAGGCCGGGACTAGGGGATGAGCAGTTCTTC,CASSLRPGLGDEQFF
NA,TRBV7-2,few,13,TRBJ1-1,TGTGCCAGCAGCTCTTACCTGAACACTGAAGCTTTCTTT,CASSSYLNTEAFF
NA,TRBV10-3,NA,15,TRBJ2-1,TGTGCCCTCTCAAGCGGCCGGGAGTCCTACAATGAGCAGTTCTTC,CALSSGRESYNEQFF
NA,TRBV5-1,few,11,TRBJ1-1,TGCGCCAGCAGCTTGGAAACTGAAGCTTTCTTT,CASSLETEAFF
TRBD2,TRBV5-1,NA,16,TRBJ2-1,TGCGCCAGCAGCTTGGGAGGGACTAGCGGAAGCGATGAGCAGTTCTTC,CASSLGGTSGSDEQFF
NA,TRBV30,once,16,TRBJ1-4,TGTGCCTGGAATGAGGGCTCCCTTGCAACTAATGAAAAACTGTTTTTT,CAWNEGSLATNEKLFF
NA,TRBV11-2,NA,14,TRBJ2-5,TGTGCCAGCAGCCTAGGACTTCTCAAAGAGACCCAGTACTTC,CASSLGLLKETQYF
TRBD2,TRBV4-2,NA,19,TRBJ2-4,TGTGCCAGCAGCCAAGTACTAGCGGGAGGGGCTATAGCCAAAAACATTCAGTACTTC,CASSQVLAGGAIAKNIQYF
NA,TRBV4-1,few,16,TRBJ2-3,TGCGCCAGCAGCCAGAACTCGGGACTGTACACAGATACGCAGTATTTT,CASSQNSGLYTDTQYF
TRBD2,TRBV30,few,16,TRBJ2-3,TGTGCCTGGAGTGGAGGGACTAGCCTGGGAACAGATACGCAGTATTTT,CAWSGGTSLGTDTQYF
TRBD1,TRBV4-1,few,16,TRBJ1-1,TGCGCCAGCAGCCAAATACGGACAGGGGGAAACACTGAAGCTTTCTTT,CASSQIRTGGNTEAFF
NA,TRBV15,NA,18,TRBJ1-4,TGTGCCACCAGCTCGCCGTTGCGGGGTCCCGGAACTAATGAAAAACTGTTTTTT,CATSSPLRGPGTNEKLFF
TRBD2,TRBV18,few,15,TRBJ2-7,TGTGCCAGCTCACCCCCGGGACTAGTATCCTACGAGCAGTACTTC,CASSPPGLVSYEQYF
NA,TRBV9,few,17,TRBJ2-1,TGTGCCAGCAGCGAGCCAAGGGGATTGTATGAGGACAATGAGCAGTTCTTC,CASSEPRGLYEDNEQFF
TRBD1,TRBV7-2,NA,15,TRBJ2-5,TGTGCCAGCAGCCGGACAGGGGGGGTCGTAGAGACCCAGTACTTC,CASSRTGGVVETQYF
NA,TRBV7-9,NA,14,TRBJ1-3,TGTGCCAGCAGCTTATCGGATCCTGGAAACACCATATATTTT,CASSLSDPGNTIYF
NA,TRBV7-2,NA,14,TRBJ2-7,TGTGCCAGCAGCTCGTCTCGGGGTTCCTACGAGCAGTACTTC,CASSSSRGSYEQYF
TRBD1,TRBV6-1,NA,13,TRBJ1-2,TGTGCCAGCTTAGGACAGGGAAGACGCGGCTACACCTTC,CASLGQGRRGYTF
TRBD2,TRBV30,few,14,TRBJ2-3,TGTGCCTGGACCCGGGCGGGAGGGGCAGATACGCAGTATTTT,CAWTRAGGADTQYF
TRBD2,TRBV7-9,few,15,TRBJ2-2,TGTGCCAGCACCCCACTAGCGGGAGAAACCGGGGAGCTGTTTTTT,CASTPLAGETGELFF
NA,TRBV25-1,NA,15,TRBJ1-2,TGTGCCAGCAGTGATCCGCGGACTGCTATCTATGGCTACACCTTC,CASSDPRTAIYGYTF
NA,TRBV2,NA,12,TRBJ1-1,TGTGCCGAGAAGGGGGGTTACACTGAAGCTTTCTTT,CAEKGGYTEAFF
NA,TRBV25-1,NA,15,TRBJ1-4,TGTGCCAGCAGTGACTCCCGATTCACGTGGGAAAAACTGTTTTTT,CASSDSRFTWEKLFF
NA,TRBV5-5,few,15,TRBJ1-2,TGTGCCAGCAGCTGGGGAGGTGAGGCGTTCTATGGCTACACCTTC,CASSWGGEAFYGYTF
NA,TRBV7-2,few,14,TRBJ2-1,TGTGCCAGCAGCTTAGAACGGGCCTACAATGAGCAGTTCTTC,CASSLERAYNEQFF
NA,TRBV11-2,NA,13,TRBJ2-3,TGTGCCAGCAGCTTATTCTGGGCAGATACGCAGTATTTT,CASSLFWADTQYF
TRBD1,TRBV30,NA,13,TRBJ1-1,TGTGCCTGGAGAGAACCAGGGGGGACTGAAGCTTTCTTT,CAWREPGGTEAFF
TRBD2,TRBV30,few,11,TRBJ2-1,TGTGCCTCATATGGGGGGGATGAGCAGTTCTTC,CASYGGDEQFF
TRBD1,TRBV19,NA,16,TRBJ1-4,TGTGCCAGTAGAGCCGGGACAGTAGAAACTAATGAAAAACTGTTTTTT,CASRAGTVETNEKLFF
TRBD1,TRBV19,NA,14,TRBJ2-7,TGTGCCAGTAGTACCGACAGGGGGTACTACGAGCAGTACTTC,CASSTDRGYYEQYF
NA,TRBV5-1,NA,13,TRBJ2-1,TGCGCCAGCAGCTTGGAATGGAACAATGAGCAGTTCTTC,CASSLEWNNEQFF
NA,TRBV6-1,few,11,TRBJ2-4,TGTGCCAGCGGGACCGGGAACATTCAGTACTTC,CASGTGNIQYF
TRBD2,TRBV18,once,15,TRBJ2-5,TGTGCCAGCTCCCGGCGGAGCGGGGTACAAGAGACCCAGTACTTC,CASSRRSGVQETQYF
TRBD1,TRBV30,few,17,TRBJ1-6,TGTGCCTGGAGTAAAGACAGGGGAGGAGAATATAATTCACCCCTCCACTTT,CAWSKDRGGEYNSPLHF
TRBD1,TRBV18,NA,14,TRBJ1-2,TGTGCCAGCTCACGTCAACAGGGGAACTATGGCTACACCTTC,CASSRQQGNYGYTF
NA,TRBV6-5,few,14,TRBJ1-3,TGTGCCAGCAGGTTGACAAAAACTGGAAACACCATATATTTT,CASRLTKTGNTIYF
NA,TRBV9,NA,13,TRBJ2-1,TGTGCCAGCAGCGTTGGGGGGAACAATGAGCAGTTCTTC,CASSVGGNNEQFF
NA,TRBV19,NA,13,TRBJ1-2,TGTGCCAGTCATGGGCAGGAGGACTATGGCTACACCTTC,CASHGQEDYGYTF
TRBD1,TRBV30,few,16,TRBJ1-4,TGTGCCTGGAGTAAAGGCCCGGGACAGGGAGACGAAAAACTGTTTTTT,CAWSKGPGQGDEKLFF